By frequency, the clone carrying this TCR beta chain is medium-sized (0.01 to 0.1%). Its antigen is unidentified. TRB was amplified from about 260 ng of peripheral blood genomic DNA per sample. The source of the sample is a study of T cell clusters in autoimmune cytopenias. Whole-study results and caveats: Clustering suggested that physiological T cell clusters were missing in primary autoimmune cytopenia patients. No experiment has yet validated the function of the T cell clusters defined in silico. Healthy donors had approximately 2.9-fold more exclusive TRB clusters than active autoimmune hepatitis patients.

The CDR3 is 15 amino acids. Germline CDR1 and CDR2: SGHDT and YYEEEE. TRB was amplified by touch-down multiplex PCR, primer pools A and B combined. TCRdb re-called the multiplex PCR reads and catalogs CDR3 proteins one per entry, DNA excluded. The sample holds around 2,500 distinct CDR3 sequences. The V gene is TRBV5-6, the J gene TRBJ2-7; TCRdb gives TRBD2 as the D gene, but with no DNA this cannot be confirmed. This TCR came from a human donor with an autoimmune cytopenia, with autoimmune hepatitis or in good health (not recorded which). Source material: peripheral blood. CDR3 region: CASSLATSGNYEQYF.